These 22 T cell receptor beta chains were sequenced from one sample in a study of blood T cell repertoires in COVID-19. The protocol was immunoSEQ multiplex PCR, while the TCRdb copy is restricted to in-frame clones and leaves out a portion. The sample includes roughly 170,000 clones, more than 80% of them seen just once. Material: peripheral blood. The receptors were gathered from a human donor in a cohort sampled during active COVID-19.

J is TRBJ1-3 and V is TRBV9, with a tentative D call TRBD1 (5 bases). The CDR3 is 15 residues long. Germline V gene lookup returns CDR1 SGDLS and CDR2 YYNGEE. V was trimmed by 2 bases and J by 0 bases, leaving 9 bases between them. The CDR3 loop reads CASSVSGVSGNTIYF. In DNA, the CDR3 is TGTGCCAGCAGCGTTTCGGGGGTCTCTGGAAACACCATATATTTT.

The CDR3 nucleotides read TGTGCCAGCCCCGGAGGGTTCTATAGCAATCAGCCCCAGCATTTT. It translates to CASPGGFYSNQPQHF. The rearrangement links TRBV6-5 to TRBJ1-5; D unclear. Germline V gene data show CDR1 as MNHEY and CDR2 as SVGAGI. The V and J ends lost 8 bases and 0 bases respectively, with 14 bases between them. CDR3 length: 15 residues.

This clone has only one observation. The chain is built from TRBV4-1 and TRBJ2-1; D gene ambiguous. CDR1 and CDR2 from the germline V gene are MGHRA and YSYEKL. The length of the CDR3 is 13 residues. V was trimmed by 0 bases and J by 8 bases, leaving 8 bases between them. CDR3 in amino acids: CASSQDSSDEQFF. The CDR3 region has the DNA TGCGCCAGCAGCCAAGATTCCTCTGATGAGCAGTTCTTC.

The gene calls are TRBV21-1 and TRBJ1-5; no DNA check was done on the table's D call, TRBD1. TRBV21-1 is recorded as a pseudogene. The CDR3 runs to 14 residues. CDR3 protein: CASTEDRDFWAQHF. Written as DNA, the CDR3 is TGTGCCAGCACCGAGGACAGGGATTTTTGGGCCCAGCATTTT.

This rearrangement joins TRBV2 to TRBJ1-2; D uncertain. The CDR3 has 15 amino acids. Germline V lookup: CDR1 SNHLY, CDR2 FYNNEI. V was trimmed by 4 bases and J by 0 bases, leaving 12 bases between them. CDR3 sequence (DNA): TGTGCCAGCAGTGCACTCCGGGAGACTAACTATGGCTACACCTTC. Protein product: CASSALRETNYGYTF.

The chain is built from TRBV19 and TRBJ1-1, with a possible D match to TRBD1 (6 bases). Germline CDR1 LNHDA, CDR2 SQIVND (reference sequence). The length of the CDR3 is 14 residues. Trimming stripped 5 bases from V and 2 bases from J, with 12 bases between. CDR3 in amino acids: CASSLDRINTEAFF. CDR3 DNA: TGTGCCAGTAGTTTGGACAGAATCAACACTGAAGCTTTCTTT.

The chain joins TRBV13 to TRBJ1-1, with TRBD1 identical over 7 bases. This CDR3 region has 16 residues. J gave up 0 bases and V 4 bases, and 8 bases lay outside the gene matches. Germline V gene lookup returns CDR1 PRHDT and CDR2 FYEKMQ (reference sequence). The CDR3 here is CASSYQTGTLNTEAFF. In nucleotides, the CDR3 is TGTGCCAGCAGCTACCAGACAGGGACCTTGAACACTGAAGCTTTCTTT.

The V and J genes are TRBV3-1 (or the pseudogene TRBV3-2) and TRBJ1-2; D possibly corresponds to TRBD1 (6 bases). Germline V lookup: CDR1 LGHDT, CDR2 YNNKEL (reference sequence). Trimming left V 1 base short and J 6 bases short, with 9 bases between. The length of the CDR3 is 13 residues. CDR3 protein: CASSQVNRDGYTF. CDR3 DNA sequence: TGTGCCAGCAGCCAAGTAAACAGGGATGGCTACACCTTC.

This clone appeared once. This chain joins TRBV27 and TRBJ1-5; D remains unclear. With 4 bases removed from V and 0 bases from J, the gap between germline ends came to 13 bases. The CDR3 loop spans 16 amino acids. CDR1 is MNHEY and CDR2 is SMNVEV in the germline V gene (reference sequence). CDR3 nucleotides: TGTGCCAGCAGTTCCTTCACAAACCCTAGCAATCAGCCCCAGCATTTT. Amino acid sequence: CASSSFTNPSNQPQHF.

The rearrangement uses TRBV19 and TRBJ2-7; D is unclear. V lost 4 bases and J lost 3, with 7 bases in between. The germline V gene has CDR1 LNHDA and CDR2 SQIVND (reference sequence). The CDR3 has 12 residues. The CDR3 here is CASSRDNYEQYF. In DNA form, the CDR3 reads TGTGCCAGTAGTAGAGACAACTACGAGCAGTACTTC.

The V gene is TRBV6-2 or TRBV6-3, the J gene TRBJ2-1, with 8 bases lining up with TRBD2. The V and J ends lost 8 bases and 10 bases, in that order; junction bases with no gene match: 10. The CDR3 spans 13 residues. Germline CDR1 MNHEY, CDR2 SVGEGT. The CDR3 spells CASGLAGRPEQFF. The CDR3 DNA reads TGTGCCAGCGGCCTAGCGGGCCGTCCCGAGCAGTTCTTC.

A remark on this clone: The limits of the CDR3 on the DNA are not certain, so only TCRdb's listed CDR3 is given. The chain links TRBV6-1 to TRBJ2-6; the table's D call TRBD2 went unverified against the DNA. The CDR3 is 17 residues long, ends included. Germline V gene data show CDR1 as MNHNS and CDR2 as SASEGT. The CDR3 loop is CASSDFRGTSGANVLTF.

J is TRBJ2-7 and V is TRBV7-6; 8 nucleotides line up with TRBD1. Germline assignment: CDR1 SGHVS and CDR2 FNYEAQ. This CDR3 comprises 18 residues. V trimming: 5 bases; J trimming: 1 base; junction bases outside the gene matches: 16. The chain's CDR3 is CASSVLEDRELHSYEQYF. The DNA for the CDR3 is TGTGCCAGCAGCGTCCTTGAGGACAGGGAGTTACATTCCTACGAGCAGTACTTC.

The rearrangement joins TRBV13 to TRBJ2-7, with TRBD2 identical over 8 bases. J lost 2 bases, V lost 6 bases, and 3 bases had no gene match. CDR1 and CDR2 (germline): PRHDT, FYEKMQ (reference sequence). CDR3 length equals 13 residues. This CDR3 reads CASRWTSTYEQYF. The CDR3 DNA is TGTGCCAGCAGATGGACTAGCACCTACGAGCAGTACTTC. Full variable domain (rest looked up from reference TRBV13 and TRBJ2-7): AAGVIQSPRHLIKEKRETATLKCYPIPRHDTVYWYQQGPGQDPQFLISFYEKMQSDKGSIPDRFSAQQFSDYHSELNMSSLELGDSALYFCASRWTSTYEQYFGPGTRLTVT.

V usage is TRBV7-9 and J usage is TRBJ1-4; no clear D. CDR1 SEHNR and CDR2 FQNEAQ come from the germline V gene (reference sequence). The CDR3 spans 13 residues. The V and J ends lost 5 bases and 4 bases respectively, with 8 bases between them. DNA of the CDR3: TGTGCCAGCAGCGTAGGGAGTAATGAAAAACTGTTTTTT. Translating it yields CASSVGSNEKLFF.

The J gene is TRBJ2-3, the V gene TRBV4-1; 14 bases agree with TRBD2. V trimming: 4 bases; J trimming: 3 bases; junction bases outside the gene matches: 6. CDR3 length equals 17 residues. In germline, CDR1 is MGHRA, CDR2 YSYEKL. CDR3 residues: CASSPRGTSGGTDTQYF. In nucleotides, the CDR3 is TGCGCCAGCAGCCCCCGGGGGACTAGCGGGGGAACAGATACGCAGTATTTT.

The J gene is TRBJ1-1, the V gene TRBV6-6, with no clear D. V lost 1 base to trimming and J lost 2 bases, with 11 bases between them. The CDR3 loop spans 15 amino acids. Germline V gene sequence: CDR1 MNHNY, CDR2 SVGAGI (reference sequence). The CDR3 sequence is CASSYFAGINTEAFF. CDR3 sequence (DNA): TGTGCCAGCAGTTACTTCGCAGGAATTAACACTGAAGCTTTCTTT.

This chain connects TRBV13 to TRBJ2-1; 10 bases are a match to TRBD2. V shed 0 bases, J shed 7 bases, and the junction held 6 bases outside the gene matches. Germline CDR1 and CDR2: PRHDT and FYEKMQ (reference sequence). The length of the CDR3 is 16 residues. The CDR3 DNA follows: TGTGCCAGCAGCTTAGGAGGACTAGCGGAGATAAATGAGCAGTTCTTC. It encodes CASSLGGLAEINEQFF.

The chain combines TRBV30 with TRBJ2-3, with D possibly TRBD2 on 6 matching bases. V was cut by 0 bases and J by 3 bases, with 19 bases left in between. CDR1 GTSNPN and CDR2 SVGIG come from the germline V gene (reference sequence). The CDR3 length is 17 residues. Written as DNA, the CDR3 is TGTGCCTGGAGTGTATTGGTCGGCGGGGCCCGAACAGATACGCAGTATTTT. Translated, it gives CAWSVLVGGARTDTQYF.

The chain links TRBV5-4 to TRBJ2-5; perhaps TRBD2 as D (7 bases). V lost 0 bases to trimming and J lost 2 bases, with 11 bases between them. The CDR3 totals 15 residues. Looked up from germline, CDR1 is SGHNT and CDR2 is YYREEE (reference sequence). The CDR3 here is CASSLGGGGQETQYF. The DNA of the CDR3 is TGTGCCAGCAGCTTGGGCGGGGGCGGGCAAGAGACCCAGTACTTC.

The CDR3 bases are TGTGCCACCAACAAGAAAGCGGGGGATACGCAGTATTTT. Its translation: CATNKKAGDTQYF. The rearrangement joins TRBV3-1 (or the pseudogene TRBV3-2) to TRBJ2-3, with 7 bases aligning to TRBD2. Germline CDR1 is LGHDT and CDR2 is YNNKEL (reference sequence). V lost 10 bases and J lost 6; bases outside the gene matches: 10. The CDR3 has 13 residues.

This clone showed up just once. This rearrangement joins TRBV5-5 to TRBJ2-6; TRBD2 is a possible D gene (5 bases). Germline V lookup: CDR1 SGHKS, CDR2 YYEKEE (reference sequence). The CDR3 is 15 amino acids. Trimming stripped 3 bases from V and 1 base from J, with 8 bases between. The CDR3 region has the DNA TGTGCCAGCAGCTCCACGGGGTCTGGGGCCAACGTCCTGACTTTC. Translation: CASSSTGSGANVLTF.